A single sample is the source of the 8 T cell receptor beta chains below, sequenced in a study of human T cells and chemical hapten exposure. TCRdb analysed the RACE reads with MiXCR anew, one entry per CDR3 protein. In the table there are tens of thousands of distinct CDR3 sequences, 9.8% of which are singletons. Time point indicated: patch test 1, 2 weeks after DPC sensitization. Treatment defined: therapeutic diphenylcyclopropenone sensitization with weekly scalp DPC. The sequencing here drew on whole blood, taken in connection with sensitization to the hapten diphenylcyclopropenone (DPC). The receptors were sampled from a woman aged 40 to 50 with alopecia areata. Some clones in this sample may be carry-over from other donors' samples.

Ten or more counts support this clonotype. The V gene is TRBV6-5, the J gene TRBJ1-2; no definite D call. The CDR3 length is 15 residues. Trimming stripped 2 bases from V and 4 bases from J, with 14 bases between. Germline CDR1 and CDR2: MNHEY and SVGAGI. CDR3 nucleotide sequence: TGTGCCAGCAGTTACGGACCGACTAGTTTCTATGGCTACACCTTC. As protein: CASSYGPTSFYGYTF.

This clonotype occurred a few times. In nucleotides, the CDR3 is TGTGCCATCACCGGACAGGGGAGCTCCTACGAGCAGTACTTC. Translation gives CAITGQGSSYEQYF. J is TRBJ2-7 and V is TRBV10-3, with 9 bases aligning to TRBD1. CDR1 and CDR2 (germline): ENHRY, SYGVKD. Trimming cost V 7 bases and J 0 bases; bases outside gene matches: 4. CDR3 length: 14 residues.

This clonotype was seen a handful of times. Since no conserved phenylalanine or tryptophan closes the CDR3, a read error is the likely cause. This chain joins TRBV6-6 and TRBJ1-5; D uncertain. The germline V and J ends were trimmed by 0 bases and 4 bases, with 10 bases remaining between them. From germline, CDR1 is MNHNY and CDR2 SVGAGI (reference sequence). This CDR3 spans 15 amino acids. The CDR3 is CASSYSGRQNQPQHS. The CDR3 DNA reads TGTGCCAGCAGTTACTCAGGAAGGCAGAATCAGCCCCAGCATTCT.

The J gene is TRBJ1-5, the V gene TRBV12-3 or TRBV12-4; 12 bases line up with TRBD1. The CDR3 extends over 14 amino acids. V shed 3 bases, J shed 14 bases, and the junction held 8 bases outside the gene matches. The CDR3 loop reads CASSLGTGGDRKHF. CDR3 DNA sequence: TGTGCCAGCAGTTTGGGGACAGGGGGCGACAGGAAGCATTTT.

The CDR3 loop reads CASSPGSSPLHF. Written as DNA, the CDR3 is TGTGCCAGCAGCCCAGGGAGTTCACCCCTCCACTTT. The V gene is TRBV7-2, the J gene TRBJ1-6; D possibly corresponds to TRBD1 (5 bases). In germline, CDR1 is SGHTA, CDR2 FQGNSA. The V gene lost 5 bases and the J gene lost 9 bases, with 8 bases spanning the gap. This CDR3 comprises 12 residues.

This clonotype has at least ten counts. The rearrangement joins TRBV12-3 or TRBV12-4 to TRBJ2-7; D is unclear. With 3 bases removed from V and 4 bases from J, the gap between germline ends came to 7 bases. The CDR3 consists of 12 residues. CDR3: CASSLSGYEQYF. CDR3 bases: TGTGCCAGCAGTTTGTCGGGTTACGAGCAGTACTTC.

About this clonotype: One junction end disagrees with the germline gene, perhaps due to a read error. This chain connects TRBV29-1 to TRBJ1-1; D is uncertain. This CDR3 comprises 13 residues. CDR1 is SQVTM and CDR2 is ANQGSEA in the germline V gene. CDR3 in amino acids: CSGYWMGSTDAFF. The DNA of the CDR3 is TGCAGCGGATACTGGATGGGCTCCACTGACGCTTTCTTT.

The gene calls are TRBV12-3 or TRBV12-4 and TRBJ1-2; TRBD1 agrees at 9 bases. The CDR3 sequence is 14 residues long. Losses at the gene ends were 5 bases for V and 3 bases for J; bases not matched to a gene: 4. CDR3 residues: CASSGTGRYYGYTF. The CDR3 DNA reads as TGTGCCAGCAGTGGGACAGGGCGATACTATGGCTACACCTTC.